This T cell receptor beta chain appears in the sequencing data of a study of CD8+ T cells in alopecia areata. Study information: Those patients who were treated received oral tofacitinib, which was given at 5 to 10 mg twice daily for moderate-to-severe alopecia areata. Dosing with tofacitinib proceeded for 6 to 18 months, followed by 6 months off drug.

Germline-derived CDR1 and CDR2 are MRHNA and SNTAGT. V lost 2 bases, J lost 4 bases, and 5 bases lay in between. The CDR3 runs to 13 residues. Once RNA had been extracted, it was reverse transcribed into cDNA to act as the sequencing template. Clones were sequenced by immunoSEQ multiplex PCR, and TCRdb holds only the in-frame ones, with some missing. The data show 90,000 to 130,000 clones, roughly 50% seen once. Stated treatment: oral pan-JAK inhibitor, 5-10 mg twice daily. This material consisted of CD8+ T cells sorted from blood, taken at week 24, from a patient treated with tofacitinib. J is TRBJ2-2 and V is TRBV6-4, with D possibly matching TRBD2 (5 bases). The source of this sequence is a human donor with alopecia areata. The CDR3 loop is CASSDTSTGELFF. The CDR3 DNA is TGTGCCAGCAGTGACACTAGCACCGGGGAGCTGTTTTTT.